The TCR beta chain described here comes from a study of control samples from healthy donors and cancer patients. Profiling relied on immunoSEQ multiplex PCR, and the TCRdb table lists in-frame clones only, not all of them. Counted here are around 200,000 clones, 90% to 95% occurring once; the ten biggest clones make up about 1.6%. J lost 4 bases, V lost 3 bases, and 8 bases had no gene match. The CDR3 has 17 amino acids. Germline V gives CDR1 MRHNA, CDR2 SNTAGT. The sample taken for sequencing was blood. This TCR derives from a woman aged 25 to 39 in good health. This chain joins TRBV6-4 and TRBJ2-6; TRBD2 matches 8 bases. DNA of the CDR3: TGTGCCAGCAGTGAGGACGGGGGGGGCTCAGGGGCCAACGTCCTGACTTTC. It codes for CASSEDGGGSGANVLTF.